What follows is one T cell receptor (beta chain) and its context. Seattle enrolled patients during active infection and tracked them longitudinally. Under the authors' procedure: Reference gene primer amplification gave nucleated cell count estimates. Generated by immunoSEQ multiplex PCR, the TCRdb table keeps only in-frame clones and is missing some. V, J and clone size are those of that table, while D and trimming were read from the DNA. The sample includes fewer than 200,000 clones, less than 85% of them seen just once. The sample belongs to a study of blood T cell repertoires in COVID-19. The overall study: Samples taken during acute and convalescent COVID-19 were collected in the United States, Italy and Spain. PBMCs, B-cell-depleted T cells, or T cells provided the cDNA or gDNA that made up the material.

CDR3 length: 16 residues. The sample comprised peripheral blood. The receptor's source is a woman aged 55-69 years with COVID-19, enrolled during active disease. This sequence joins TRBV12-2 and TRBJ2-2; the table calls TRBD2, which could not be checked here. TRBV12-2 is an annotated pseudogene. The CDR3 nucleotides are TGTGCAAGTCGCTTAGCCGAGCGGGGGGACCCCGGGGAGCTGTTTTTT. This translates into CASRLAERGDPGELFF.